Each of the 20 T cell receptor beta chains below was sequenced from the same sample in a study of blood T cell repertoires in COVID-19. This table comes from immunoSEQ multiplex PCR, and its TCRdb copy is limited to in-frame clones, with some not included. This sample has about 250,000 clones, with around 84% found just once. The sequenced sample was PBMCs or T cells enriched from blood (not recorded which). These TCRs come from a man aged 18 to 30 who had recovered from COVID-19.

This clone was seen repeatedly, ten times or more. This sequence may be a read error, since a much larger clone differs from it by one base. Other DNA sequences in the same sample also yield this CDR3. The chain recombines TRBV7-9 with TRBJ1-6; D is perhaps TRBD1 (5 bases). This CDR3 comprises 17 residues. Germline CDR1 and CDR2: SEHNR and FQNEAQ (reference sequence). CDR3 DNA sequence: TGTCCCACCACCACTCACGACCGGGGGGGAGTAAATTCACCCCTCCACTTT. Translation: CPTTTHDRGGVNSPLHF.

The chain is built from TRBV5-1 and TRBJ1-1; the D gene is possibly TRBD1 (5 bases). Trimming cost V 5 bases and J 1 base, with 9 bases left between them. Germline CDR1 SGHRS, CDR2 YFSETQ. This CDR3 spans 13 amino acids. CDR3 region: CASRSTGNTEAFF. CDR3 in DNA: TGCGCCAGCAGGTCCACAGGGAACACTGAAGCTTTCTTT. Complete variable domain (other parts from reference TRBV5-1 and TRBJ1-1): KAGVTQTPRYLIKTRGQQVTLSCSPISGHRSVSWYQQTPGQGLQFLFEYFSETQRNKGNFPGRFSGRQFSNSRSEMNVSTLELGDSALYLCASRSTGNTEAFFGQGTRLTVV.

The chain couples TRBV2 to TRBJ2-1; D is unresolved. Per the germline V gene, CDR1 is SNHLY and CDR2 is FYNNEI. V shed 3 bases and J shed 2 bases, with 8 bases lying between them. This CDR3 is built from 14 residues. CDR3 coding DNA: TGTGCCAGCAGTGACTCGACAACCTACAATGAGCAGTTCTTC. The encoded protein is CASSDSTTYNEQFF.

This clone showed up just a few times. The J gene is TRBJ1-5, the V gene TRBV3-1 (or the pseudogene TRBV3-2); D remains ambiguous. Trimming cost V 4 bases and J 4 bases, with 14 bases left between them. The germline gives CDR1 LGHDT, CDR2 YNNKEL (reference sequence). The CDR3 spans 15 residues. The CDR3 spells CASSPLSGPNQPQHF. The CDR3 nucleotides read TGTGCCAGCAGCCCCCTATCAGGCCCAAATCAGCCCCAGCATTTT.

V and J are TRBV7-9 and TRBJ2-5, with D tentatively TRBD2 (6 bases). Germline CDR1 is SEHNR and CDR2 is FQNEAQ (reference sequence). CDR3 length: 17 residues. The V end was cut by 0 bases, the J end by 6 bases, with 20 bases between. The CDR3 region has the DNA TGTGCCAGCAGCTTAGCGCGGGAAGGGACTGATTCTAAGACCCAGTACTTC. Its translation is CASSLAREGTDSKTQYF. The whole variable domain, filled in from reference TRBV7-9 and TRBJ2-5, reads DTGVSQNPRHKITKRGQNVTFRCDPISEHNRLYWYRQTLGQGPEFLTYFQNEAQLEKSRLLSDRFSAERPKGSFSTLEIQRTEQGDSAMYLCASSLAREGTDSKTQYFGPGTRLLVL.

This clone was seen a single time. The rearrangement uses TRBV10-3 and TRBJ1-2, with D perhaps matching TRBD1 (5 bases). This CDR3 is 14 amino acids long. Germline V gene lookup returns CDR1 ENHRY and CDR2 SYGVKD. Trimming took off 2 bases at V and 6 bases at J, with 13 bases between the two ends. CDR3 in DNA: TGTGCCATCAGTGAGCTTGGCCTAGGGGATGGCTACACCTTC. Its protein product is CAISELGLGDGYTF.

This clone has a handful of counts. The V call is TRBV6-5, the J call TRBJ2-1; no definite D call. The CDR3 length is 15 residues. Trimming removed 2 bases at V and 0 bases at J, with 8 bases between. The V gene's germline CDR1 is MNHEY and CDR2 SVGAGI. In nucleotides, the CDR3 is TGTGCCAGCAGTTACCAGGTTCGCTCCTACAATGAGCAGTTCTTC. Translation gives CASSYQVRSYNEQFF.

The rearrangement links TRBV28 to TRBJ2-1, with TRBD2 matching 9 bases. The CDR3 loop spans 17 amino acids. The junction had 11 bases not matched to a gene; V was cut back by 2 bases and J by 6 bases. Germline CDR1 and CDR2: MDHEN and SYDVKM. CDR3 amino acids: CASSLHWWREGFNEQFF. The DNA of the CDR3 is TGTGCCAGCAGTTTACATTGGTGGCGGGAGGGCTTCAATGAGCAGTTCTTC.

This chain links TRBV5-1 with TRBJ2-7; the D gene is possibly TRBD1 (6 bases). Germline values: CDR1 SGHRS, CDR2 YFSETQ. This CDR3 spans 16 amino acids. Trimming removed 4 bases at V and 0 bases at J, with 17 bases between. The CDR3 here is CASSPRGNRVSYEQYF. The CDR3 DNA is TGCGCCAGCAGCCCCCGAGGAAACAGGGTCTCCTACGAGCAGTACTTC.

V and J are TRBV19 and TRBJ1-4, with 7 bases aligning to TRBD1. CDR1 is LNHDA, CDR2 SQIVND, per germline (reference sequence). This CDR3 region has 15 residues. Trimming at V came to 5 bases and at J to 5 bases, leaving 8 bases not matched to a gene. Here the CDR3 DNA reads TGTGCCAGTAGTCTAAAGACAGGGCTGAATGAAAAACTGTTTTTT. Amino acids: CASSLKTGLNEKLFF.

The chain is built from TRBV3-1 (or the pseudogene TRBV3-2) and TRBJ1-2; TRBD1 aligns across 8 bases. Trimming removed 0 bases from V and 8 bases from J; junction bases left unmatched: 8. The germline V gene has CDR1 LGHDT and CDR2 YNNKEL (reference sequence). The CDR3 spans 15 residues. The chain's CDR3 is CASSQDTGQGGGYTF. In DNA form, the CDR3 reads TGTGCCAGCAGCCAAGACACCGGACAGGGCGGAGGCTACACCTTC.

This chain connects TRBV5-8 to TRBJ2-7, with D perhaps TRBD2 (6 bases). With 2 bases removed from V and 2 bases from J, the gap between germline ends came to 17 bases. The CDR3 is made up of 16 amino acids. From germline, CDR1 is SGHTS and CDR2 YDEGEE. CDR3 nucleotides: TGTGCCAGCAGCTTCTCGGGGCGGGATAAGACCTACGAGCAGTACTTC. This gives the protein CASSFSGRDKTYEQYF.

This sequence joins TRBV9 and TRBJ2-5; 9 bases fit TRBD1. Losses at the gene ends were 3 bases for V and 5 bases for J; bases not matched to a gene: 14. The CDR3 sequence is 17 residues long. Germline CDR1 reads SGDLS; CDR2 reads YYNGEE. CDR3 sequence: CASSALPGQGLAETQYF. In nucleotides, the CDR3 is TGTGCCAGCAGCGCCTTACCGGGACAGGGCTTAGCGGAGACCCAGTACTTC. The full variable domain, rest sourced from reference TRBV9 and TRBJ2-5, is DSGVTQTPKHLITATGQRVTLRCSPRSGDLSVYWYQQSLDQGLQFLIQYYNGEERAKGNILERFSAQQFPDLHSELNLSSLELGDSALYFCASSALPGQGLAETQYFGPGTRLLVL.

The rearrangement uses TRBV11-3 and TRBJ2-1; 8 bases match TRBD2. V dropped 5 bases and J dropped 7; count of bases not matched to a gene: 13. Germline V CDR1 and CDR2: SGHNT, YENEEA. This CDR3 comprises 16 residues. In nucleotides, the CDR3 is TGTGCCAGCAGCCCAGCTTTGTTGATAGCGGGAAATGAGCAGTTCTTC. Translated, it gives CASSPALLIAGNEQFF. The full variable domain, with the rest looked up from reference TRBV11-3 and TRBJ2-1, is EAGVVQSPRYKIIEKKQPVAFWCNPISGHNTLYWYLQNLGQGPELLIRYENEEAVDDSQLPKDRFSAERLKGVDSTLKIQPAELGDSAVYLCASSPALLIAGNEQFFGPGTRLTVL.

The chain carries TRBV5-1 and TRBJ2-1; D is perhaps TRBD2 (6 bases). This CDR3 has 15 residues. Germline lookup yields CDR1 SGHRS and CDR2 YFSETQ. The germline V and J ends were trimmed by 0 bases and 6 bases, with 13 bases remaining between them. The CDR3, as DNA: TGCGCCAGCAGCTTGGCACTTGGGGGGATCAATGAGCAGTTCTTC. Its translation: CASSLALGGINEQFF.

J is TRBJ2-7 and V is TRBV19; D is ambiguous. The CDR3 runs 11 residues. CDR1 and CDR2 from the germline V gene are LNHDA and SQIVND (reference sequence). V was cut by 5 bases and J by 6 bases, with 8 bases left in between. DNA of the CDR3: TGTGCCAGTAGTCTTCTCGGCGAGCAGTACTTC. Its translation is CASSLLGEQYF.

The gene calls are TRBV6-5 and TRBJ1-6, with 7 bases that match TRBD1. Germline loops: CDR1 MNHEY, CDR2 SVGAGI. V shed 6 bases, J shed 7 bases, and the junction held 9 bases outside the gene matches. There are 15 residues in the CDR3. CDR3 in DNA: TGTGCCAGCAGGGGGAGACAGGGTAGAAATTCACCCCTCCACTTT. Translated, it gives CASRGRQGRNSPLHF.

The chain employs TRBV5-4 and TRBJ1-2; 7 nucleotides match TRBD1. Per germline, CDR1 SGHNT and CDR2 YYREEE (reference sequence). The J segment lost 2 bases and the V segment lost 3 bases, leaving 1 base of the junction unmatched. CDR3 length: 13 residues. Written as DNA, the CDR3 is TGTGCCAGCAGCTCGACAGGGAACTATGGCTACACCTTC. Its protein is CASSSTGNYGYTF.

The chain couples TRBV18 to TRBJ1-2, with a possible D match to TRBD1 (5 bases). Trimming removed 3 bases at V and 5 bases at J, with 13 bases between. The CDR3 spans 14 residues. CDR1 and CDR2 (germline): KGHSH, LQKENI. The CDR3 DNA reads TGTGCCAGCTCACCTTCGACAGACCCTTATGGCTACACCTTC. This gives the protein CASSPSTDPYGYTF.

V is TRBV19 and J is TRBJ2-7, with D perhaps assigned TRBD1 or TRBD2 (6 bases each). The V gene lost 5 bases and the J gene lost 1 base, with 12 bases spanning the gap. The CDR3 spans 14 residues. Germline-derived CDR1 and CDR2 are LNHDA and SQIVND (reference sequence). The DNA for the CDR3 is TGTGCCAGTAGTGTAGGAGGGGGATCCTACGAGCAGTACTTC. Amino acids: CASSVGGGSYEQYF.